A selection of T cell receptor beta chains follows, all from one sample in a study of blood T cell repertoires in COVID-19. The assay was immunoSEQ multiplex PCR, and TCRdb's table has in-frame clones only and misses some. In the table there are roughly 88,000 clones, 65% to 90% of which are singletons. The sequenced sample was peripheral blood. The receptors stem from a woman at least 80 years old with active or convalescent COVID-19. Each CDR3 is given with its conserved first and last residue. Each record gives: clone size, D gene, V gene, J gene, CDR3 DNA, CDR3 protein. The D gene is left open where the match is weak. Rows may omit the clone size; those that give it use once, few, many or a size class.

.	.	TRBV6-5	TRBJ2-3	TGTGCCAGCAGTTCTCTACAGGGAATTGCAGATACGCAGTATTTT	CASSSLQGIADTQYF
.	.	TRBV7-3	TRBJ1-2	TGTGCCAGCAGCTTAAATGGTGCTGGCTTTTACACCTTC	CASSLNGAGFYTF
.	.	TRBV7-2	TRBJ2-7	TGTGCCAGCAGCGAGCCTAACCTCTACGAGCAGTACTTC	CASSEPNLYEQYF
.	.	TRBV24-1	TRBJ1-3	TGTGCCACCCAGCAGGGATCTGGAAACACCATATATTTT	CATQQGSGNTIYF
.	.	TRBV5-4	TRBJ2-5	TGTGCCAGCAGCCGCGGTGGTGCAGGGGATGGGGGGACCCAGTACTTC	CASSRGGAGDGGTQYF
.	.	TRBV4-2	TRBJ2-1	TGTGCCAGCAGCCAAGATAGGCTAGCCAATGAGCAGTTCTTC	CASSQDRLANEQFF
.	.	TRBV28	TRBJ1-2	TGTGCCAGCAGTTTAACGACGGGGACATCAAGCTACACCTTC	CASSLTTGTSSYTF
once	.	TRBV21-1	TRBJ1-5	TGTGCCAGCAGCAAAAGACAGGGACAGCCCCAGCATTTT	CASSKRQGQPQHF
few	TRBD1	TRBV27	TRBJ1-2	TGTGCCAGCAGTTCCCACAGGGGACTTAACTATGGCTACACCTTC	CASSSHRGLNYGYTF
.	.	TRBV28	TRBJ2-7	TGTGCCAGCAGCAGGGGACGGGCCTACGAGCAGTACTTC	CASSRGRAYEQYF
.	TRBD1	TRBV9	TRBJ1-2	TGTGCCAGCAGCGGGGGACAGGTTGGAGGCTACACCTTC	CASSGGQVGGYTF
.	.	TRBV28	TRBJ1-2	TGTGCCAGCAGTTTAGCCAGGGAAGACTATGGCTACACCTTC	CASSLAREDYGYTF
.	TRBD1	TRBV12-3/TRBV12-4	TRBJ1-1	TGTGCCAGCAGTTTAAGACAGGGCACTGAAGCTTTCTTT	CASSLRQGTEAFF
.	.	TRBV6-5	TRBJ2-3	TGTGCCAGCAGAGAGGGCCTCACAGATACGCAGTATTTT	CASREGLTDTQYF
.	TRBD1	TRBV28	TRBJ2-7	TGTGCCAGCAGACATGGGACAGGGGGCGAGCAGTACTTC	CASRHGTGGEQYF
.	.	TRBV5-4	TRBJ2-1	TGTGCCAGCAGCCCCCCTTCCTACAATGAGCAGTTCTTC	CASSPPSYNEQFF
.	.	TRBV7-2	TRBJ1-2	TGTGCCAGCAGCCAGGGTGTTTGGCAGGGCTATGGCTACACCTTC	CASSQGVWQGYGYTF
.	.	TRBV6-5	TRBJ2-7	TGTGCCAGCAGTTACTCGAGGGCCGGCTACGAGCAGTACTTC	CASSYSRAGYEQYF
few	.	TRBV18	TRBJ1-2	TGTGCCAGCTCACCGACCCCAGACAACTTTAACTATGGCTACACCTTC	CASSPTPDNFNYGYTF
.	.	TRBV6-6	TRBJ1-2	TGTGCCAGCAGTCAAACGGGAGGGCCCTATGGCTACACCTTC	CASSQTGGPYGYTF
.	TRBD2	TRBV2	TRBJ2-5	TGTGCCAGCAGGGCACGCAGGGGTAGCGGGGGTCAAGAGACCCAGTACTTC	CASRARRGSGGQETQYF
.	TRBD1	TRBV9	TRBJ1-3	TGTGCCAGCAGCCTACAGGGGGCTTCAGGAAACACCATATATTTT	CASSLQGASGNTIYF
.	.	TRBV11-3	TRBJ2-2	TGTGCCAGCAGCTTCGTCGGGTCCAGCACCGGGGAGCTGTTTTTT	CASSFVGSSTGELFF
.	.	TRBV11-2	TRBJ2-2	TGTGCCAGCAGCTTAGGGGAGAGTTTCGGGGAGCTGTTTTTT	CASSLGESFGELFF
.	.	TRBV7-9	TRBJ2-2	TGTGCCAGCAGTAAAGCGAACCAGAACACCGGGGAGCTGTTTTTT	CASSKANQNTGELFF
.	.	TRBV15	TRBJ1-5	TGTGCCACCAGCAGAGGGGGTGGGGCAGTGGATTATCAGCCCCAGCATTTT	CATSRGGGAVDYQPQHF
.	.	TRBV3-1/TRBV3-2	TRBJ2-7	TGTGCCAGCAGCCAAGTAGACATCATCTCATTC	CASSQVDIISF
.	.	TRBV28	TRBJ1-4	TGTGCCAGCACTCCCGAGGGCAGACTTAATGAAAAACTGTTTTTT	CASTPEGRLNEKLFF